The next 18 T cell receptor beta chains were all read from a single sample in a study of HIV-infected children after antiretroviral therapy interruption. The TCR library was built from RNA with a 3' RACE protocol and unique molecular identifiers. Each CDR3 protein gets one entry after TCRdb re-called the 3' RACE reads with MiXCR. The sample has 15,000 to 17,000 distinct CDR3 sequences, 3% to 3.5% seen once; the top ten hold about 5.4%. Treatment here: PENTA 11 planned treatment interruption arm or continuous ART arm. Sequencing was performed on CD45RA+ CD4+ T cells from PBMCs, taken from a donor given antiretroviral therapy, either interrupted or continuous. Subset indicated: naive CD4+ CD45RA+ CD45RO- T cells. The receptors originated from a child aged 2 to 17 with HIV.

This clonotype was seen at least ten times. For the CDR3, the DNA is TGTGCCAGCAGCTGTAATAGGACAGGGGGATACGAGCAGTACTTC. Amino acid sequence: CASSCNRTGGYEQYF. The rearrangement uses TRBV7-9 and TRBJ2-7; 10 nucleotides match TRBD1. Looked up from germline, CDR1 is SEHNR and CDR2 is FQNEAQ (reference sequence). CDR3 length equals 15 residues. V gave up 4 bases and J gave up 4 bases; unmatched junction bases: 7.

Ten or more counts support this clonotype. This chain links TRBV12-3 or TRBV12-4 with TRBJ1-1; D remains ambiguous. There are 12 residues in the CDR3. Trimming removed 4 bases at V and 10 bases at J, with 13 bases between. The CDR3 coding sequence is TGTGCCAGCAGTTCCTTGAGATCACTAGCTTTCTTT. Translation gives CASSSLRSLAFF.

In this sample, this clonotype turned up many times. The chain employs TRBV2 and TRBJ2-3; 8 bases fit TRBD1. The CDR3 contains 14 residues. CDR1 is SNHLY and CDR2 is FYNNEI in the germline V gene. Germline trimming cut 6 bases from V and 1 base from J; bases unmatched to any gene: 3. As DNA, the CDR3 is TGTGCCAGCAGACCGACAGGGGGCACAGATACGCAGTATTTT. Residues: CASRPTGGTDTQYF. The whole variable domain, filled in from reference TRBV2 and TRBJ2-3, reads EPEVTQTPSHQVTQMGQEVILRCVPISNHLYFYWYRQILGQKVEFLVSFYNNEISEKSEIFDDQFSVERPDGSNFTLKIRSTKLEDSAMYFCASRPTGGTDTQYFGPGTRLTVL.

Many counts were recorded for this clonotype. CDR3 coding DNA: TGTGCCAGTAATATCGGAGGCTCCTACAATGAGCAGTTCTTC. It translates to CASNIGGSYNEQFF. The V gene is TRBV19, the J gene TRBJ2-1; D possibly corresponds to TRBD2 (5 bases). Deletions cut 7 bases from V and 0 bases from J, with 10 bases between. CDR3 size: 14 residues. CDR1 is LNHDA and CDR2 is SQIVND in the germline V gene (reference sequence).

This clonotype is medium-sized (0.01 to 0.1%) by share. The rearrangement links TRBV2 to TRBJ2-7; TRBD1 matches 10 bases. This CDR3 comprises 15 residues. Per germline, CDR1 SNHLY and CDR2 FYNNEI. Losses at the gene ends were 6 bases for V and 1 base for J; bases not matched to a gene: 6. The DNA for the CDR3 is TGTGCCAGCAGCCCAGACAGGGGGCTTTCCTACGAGCAGTACTTC. Amino acids: CASSPDRGLSYEQYF.

This clonotype was counted at least ten times. One junction end disagrees with the germline gene, perhaps due to a read error. The gene calls are TRBV28 and TRBJ1-5; possibly TRBD1 for D (5 bases). CDR3 length equals 15 residues. The germline gives CDR1 MDHEN, CDR2 SYDVKM. The CDR3 DNA reads as TGTGCTAGCAGCGCCGGGACCTATAACAACCAGGCTCCGCTTTTT. This gives the protein CASSAGTYNNQAPLF. Full variable domain (outside the CDR3, taken from reference TRBV28 and TRBJ1-5): DVKVTQSSRYLVKRTGEKVFLECVQDMDHENMFWYRQDPGLGLRLIYFSYDVKMKEKGDIPEGYSVSREKKERFSLILESASTNQTSMYLCASSAGTYNNQAPLFGDGTRLSIL.

This clonotype was seen ten or more times. This sequence joins TRBV5-1 and TRBJ1-6; D not certain. Germline V gene sequence: CDR1 SGHRS, CDR2 YFSETQ. There are 15 residues in the CDR3. V dropped 2 bases and J dropped 3 bases, with 9 bases sitting between them. CDR3 sequence (DNA): TGCGCCAGCAGCTTCCAACTCCGCTATAATTCACCCCTCCACTTT. This sequence encodes CASSFQLRYNSPLHF.

This clonotype has at least ten counts. The V gene is TRBV12-3 or TRBV12-4, the J gene TRBJ2-7; D is undetermined. Trimming took 2 bases from V and 0 from J, leaving 11 bases between them. The CDR3 extends over 15 amino acids. CDR3: CASSLSRLFSYEQYF. CDR3 nucleotide sequence: TGTGCCAGCAGTTTATCACGACTGTTCTCCTACGAGCAGTACTTC.

This clonotype was found many times. The gene calls are TRBV30 and TRBJ1-5, with D possibly matching TRBD1 (6 bases). This CDR3 spans 13 amino acids. V was cut by 3 bases and J by 4 bases, with 10 bases left in between. Germline CDR1 reads GTSNPN; CDR2 reads SVGIG (reference sequence). CDR3 DNA: TGTGCCTGGAGGGCCGACAGGAATCAGCCCCAGCATTTT. Translated, it gives CAWRADRNQPQHF.

This clonotype has ten or more counts. The chain carries TRBV11-2 and TRBJ1-2; D remains ambiguous. The CDR3 has 12 amino acids. The germline V gene encodes CDR1 SGHAT and CDR2 FQNNGV. V lost 0 bases to trimming and J lost 5 bases, with 4 bases between them. CDR3 in DNA: TGTGCCAGCAGCTTAGAAAGATATGGCTACACCTTC. It encodes CASSLERYGYTF.

This clonotype has at least ten counts. The rearrangement joins TRBV6-2 or TRBV6-3 to TRBJ1-1; D unresolved. CDR3 size: 16 residues. The V gene's germline CDR1 is MNHEY and CDR2 SVGEGT. The ends were cut back, 8 bases at V and 0 bases at J, with 19 bases in the middle. CDR3 loop: CASSEWKGLLNTEAFF. In nucleotides, the CDR3 is TGTGCCAGCTCGGAATGGAAGGGCTTATTGAACACTGAAGCTTTCTTT.

This clonotype was recorded many times. V is TRBV6-6 and J is TRBJ1-6; D may be TRBD1 (5 bases). The length of the CDR3 is 13 residues. The germline V gene has CDR1 MNHNY and CDR2 SVGAGI (reference sequence). V lost 10 bases, J lost 9 bases, and 16 bases lay in between. CDR3 sequence reads: CANRVGTSSPLHF. The CDR3 DNA reads TGTGCCAACAGAGTGGGGACGTCTTCACCCCTCCACTTT.

Ten or more counts support this clonotype. The chain has TRBV12-3 or TRBV12-4 and TRBJ2-2; D is ambiguous. The CDR3 sequence is 12 residues long. V shed 1 base and J shed 6 bases, with 3 bases lying between them. For the CDR3, the DNA is TGTGCCAGCAGTTTAGAGCCCGGGGAGCTGTTTTTT. Translated, it gives CASSLEPGELFF.

The chain employs TRBV7-8 and TRBJ1-1; a possible D gene is TRBD1 (5 bases). Between the trimmed V and J ends, which lost 5 bases and 1 base, there was a span of 8 bases. The CDR3 consists of 13 residues. The germline gives CDR1 SGHVS, CDR2 FQNEAQ. CDR3 sequence: CASSPDTNTEAFF. CDR3 coding DNA: TGTGCCAGCAGCCCGGACACGAACACTGAAGCTTTCTTT.

This clonotype showed up many times. The V gene is TRBV29-1, the J gene TRBJ2-1; D possibly corresponds to TRBD1 (6 bases). The CDR3 totals 15 residues. Per the germline V gene, CDR1 is SQVTM and CDR2 is ANQGSEA. The V gene lost 3 bases and the J gene lost 9 bases, with 21 bases spanning the gap. The CDR3 nucleotides read TGCAGCGTTGATAGGGGTCTTGGCGTAGGGGGTGAGCAGTTCTTC. Its protein product is CSVDRGLGVGGEQFF.

The chain uses TRBV2 and TRBJ2-2, with D possibly TRBD2 on 7 matching bases. Between the trimmed V and J ends, which lost 5 bases and 5 bases, there was a span of 21 bases. CDR1 is SNHLY, CDR2 FYNNEI, per germline. The CDR3 extends over 17 amino acids. The CDR3 bases are TGTGCCAGCAGTTTTTCAGGGGCAGCTAGCGGAACCGGGGAGCTGTTTTTT. The encoded protein is CASSFSGAASGTGELFF.

This clonotype was picked up many times. The chain joins TRBV11-2 to TRBJ2-2; D is unresolved. Deletions cut 3 bases from V and 4 bases from J, with 18 bases between. Germline assignment: CDR1 SGHAT and CDR2 FQNNGV. This CDR3 has 17 amino acids. CDR3 sequence: CASSFTSPTKGTGELFF. The DNA for the CDR3 is TGTGCCAGCAGCTTCACCTCCCCCACAAAGGGCACCGGGGAGCTGTTTTTT.

This clonotype was seen many times. The J gene is TRBJ2-3, the V gene TRBV28, with D uncertain. This CDR3 region has 16 residues. Germline lookup yields CDR1 MDHEN and CDR2 SYDVKM. The V gene lost 5 bases and the J gene lost 5 bases, with 20 bases spanning the gap. The CDR3 here is CASSAHGLRFGDTQYF. CDR3 sequence (DNA): TGTGCCAGCAGTGCTCATGGGTTGAGATTTGGAGATACGCAGTATTTT.